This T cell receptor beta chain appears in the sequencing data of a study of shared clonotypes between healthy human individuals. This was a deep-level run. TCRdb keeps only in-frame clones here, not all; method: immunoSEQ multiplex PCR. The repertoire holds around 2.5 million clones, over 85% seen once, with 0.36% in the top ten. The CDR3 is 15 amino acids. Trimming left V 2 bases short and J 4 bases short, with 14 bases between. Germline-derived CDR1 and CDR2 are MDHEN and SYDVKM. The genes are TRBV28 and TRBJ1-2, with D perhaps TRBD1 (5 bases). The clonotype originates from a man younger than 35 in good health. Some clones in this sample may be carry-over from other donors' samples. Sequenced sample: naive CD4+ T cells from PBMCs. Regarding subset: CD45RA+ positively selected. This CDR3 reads CASSLTTGVAYGYTF. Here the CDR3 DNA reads TGTGCCAGCAGTTTAACCACGGGGGTAGCCTATGGCTACACCTTC.